The clone carrying this TCR beta chain was seen ten or more times. What it recognizes is unknown. This record comes from a study of T cells in Graves' hyperthyroidism and ophthalmopathy. Study summary: At the time of initial diagnosis and before any treatment, peripheral blood was collected.

The study's findings and limits: Ophthalmopathy stood apart from stable hyperthyroidism in a 13 V-J model.

TCR beta CDR3 regions were amplified from RNA transcripts. Primed by the HTBI set, a first-round RT-PCR was run on the TCR CDR3. TCRdb reprocessed the multiplex PCR reads with MiXCR, giving one entry per CDR3 protein. The sample comprises about 290,000 distinct CDR3 sequences, roughly 13% of which are singletons, and approximately 7.9% rests with the top ten. Uncontrolled infections, other autoimmune diseases, pregnancy or lactation led to exclusion of patients. The PBMCs were sourced from fresh peripheral blood (around 9.3 ml). The source is a woman aged 40 to 50 with Graves' hyperthyroidism. Sequencing was performed on blood.

In DNA form, the CDR3 reads TGTGCCAGCAGTTTAAAGTACAGGAGCACTGAAGCTTTCTTT. It translates to CASSLKYRSTEAFF. The V call is TRBV28, the J call TRBJ1-1, with a tentative D call TRBD1 (5 bases). The V gene's germline CDR1 is MDHEN and CDR2 SYDVKM. V lost 2 bases, J lost 4 bases, and 11 bases lay in between. The CDR3 loop spans 14 amino acids.